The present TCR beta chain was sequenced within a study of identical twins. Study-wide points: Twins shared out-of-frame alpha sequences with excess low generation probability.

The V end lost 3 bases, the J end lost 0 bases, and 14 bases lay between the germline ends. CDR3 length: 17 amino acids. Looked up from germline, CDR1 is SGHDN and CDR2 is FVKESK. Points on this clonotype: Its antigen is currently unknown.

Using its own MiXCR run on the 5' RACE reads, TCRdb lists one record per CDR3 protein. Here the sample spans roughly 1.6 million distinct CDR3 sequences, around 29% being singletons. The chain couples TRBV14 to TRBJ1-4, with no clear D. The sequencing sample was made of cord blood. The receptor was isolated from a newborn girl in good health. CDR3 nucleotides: TGTGCCAGCAGCCAGTACGGAGGATTGTCAACTAATGAAAAACTGTTTTTT. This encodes CASSQYGGLSTNEKLFF.